This section outlines one T cell receptor (beta chain) sequence together with its context. Its antigen is currently unknown. Libraries were prepared by immunoSEQ multiplex PCR; TCRdb keeps only in-frame clonotypes and omits some of them. The table lists about 26,000 clones, around four fifths of them singletons. This specimen comes from a study of a mutant IDH1 vaccine in newly diagnosed glioma. Study-wide context: Administration of eight vaccinations to patients took place in weeks 1, 3, 5, 7, 11, 15, 19, 23. First vaccine doses came 4-6 weeks after radiotherapy alone, or with temozolomide cycles. Patients were pretreated with radiotherapy, temozolomide, or both, mostly both.

Germline assignment: CDR1 SGHRS and CDR2 YFSETQ. CDR3 size: 14 residues. With 0 bases removed from V and 3 bases from J, the gap between germline ends came to 10 bases. Specified time point: week 5, during vaccination. Each dose delivered 300 ug of mutant IDH1 20-mer peptide subcutaneously with imiquimod. The rearrangement uses TRBV5-1 and TRBJ2-7, with D tentatively TRBD1 or TRBD2 (5 bases each). The source was PBMCs, collected from a glioma patient whose treatment included an IDH1 peptide vaccine. This clonotype was sampled from a man aged 40-49 years with glioma. Some clones in this sample may be carry-over from other donors' samples. The CDR3 region is CASSLGDGYYEQYF. CDR3 DNA: TGCGCCAGCAGCTTGGGGGACGGGTACTACGAGCAGTACTTC. Based on the CDR3 plus reference TRBV5-1 and TRBJ2-7, the full variable domain is KAGVTQTPRYLIKTRGQQVTLSCSPISGHRSVSWYQQTPGQGLQFLFEYFSETQRNKGNFPGRFSGRQFSNSRSEMNVSTLELGDSALYLCASSLGDGYYEQYFGPGTRLTVT.